This T cell receptor (beta chain) was observed in a study of blood T cells in healthy people across ages. Germline CDR1 reads MDHEN; CDR2 reads SYDVKM. The CDR3 has 14 residues. Losses at the gene ends were 7 bases for V and 4 bases for J; bases not matched to a gene: 5. The authors ran a second PCR of 7 to 11 cycles using a sample-barcoded 5' primer and a J-beta primer mix. TCRdb fed the 5' RACE reads into MiXCR, producing one record per CDR3 protein. The table has some 920,000 distinct CDR3 sequences, roughly 47% seen once. The origin of this receptor is an older woman in good health. V gene TRBV28 combines with J gene TRBJ2-5; 11 nucleotides line up with TRBD2. The sample consisted of blood. The CDR3 region is CASIPGLAGETQYF. The CDR3 nucleotides are TGTGCCAGCATCCCAGGACTAGCGGGAGAGACCCAGTACTTC.